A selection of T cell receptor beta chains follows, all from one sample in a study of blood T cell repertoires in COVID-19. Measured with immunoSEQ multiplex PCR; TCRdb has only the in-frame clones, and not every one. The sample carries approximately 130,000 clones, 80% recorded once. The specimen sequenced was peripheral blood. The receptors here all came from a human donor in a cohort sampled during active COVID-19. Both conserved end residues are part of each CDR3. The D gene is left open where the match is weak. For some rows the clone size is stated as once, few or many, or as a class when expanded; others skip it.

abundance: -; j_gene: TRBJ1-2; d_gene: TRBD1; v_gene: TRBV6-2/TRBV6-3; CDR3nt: TGTGCCAGCAGTTACTCAGGACATACAGGGGGCTATGGCTACACCTTC; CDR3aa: CASSYSGHTGGYGYTF
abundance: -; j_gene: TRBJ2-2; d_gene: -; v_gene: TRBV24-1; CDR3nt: TGTGCCACCAGTCGGGGTAGCTCGAACACCGGGGAGCTGTTTTTT; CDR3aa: CATSRGSSNTGELFF
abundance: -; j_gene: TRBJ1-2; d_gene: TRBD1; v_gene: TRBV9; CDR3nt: TGTGCCAGCCGCCCCTCCGGGACAGGGGGCGGATATGGCTACACCTTC; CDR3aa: CASRPSGTGGGYGYTF
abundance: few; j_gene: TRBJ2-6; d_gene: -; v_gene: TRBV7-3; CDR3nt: TGTGCCAGCAGCTTAGGGCTCGGGGCTGGGGCCAACGTCCTGACTTTC; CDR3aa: CASSLGLGAGANVLTF
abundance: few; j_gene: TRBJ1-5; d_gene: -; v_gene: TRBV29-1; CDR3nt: TGCAGCGTTGAAGCACAGCCAGGGCAGCCCCAGCATTTT; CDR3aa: CSVEAQPGQPQHF
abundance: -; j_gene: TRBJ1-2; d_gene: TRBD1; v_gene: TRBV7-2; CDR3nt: TGTGCCAGCAGCTTATCGGACAGGGGGCAAGGCTACACCTTC; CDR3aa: CASSLSDRGQGYTF
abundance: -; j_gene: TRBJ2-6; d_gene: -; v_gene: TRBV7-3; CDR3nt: TGTGCCAGCAGCTTACGGGGTCAAATCTCTGGGGCCAACGTCCTGACTTTC; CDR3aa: CASSLRGQISGANVLTF
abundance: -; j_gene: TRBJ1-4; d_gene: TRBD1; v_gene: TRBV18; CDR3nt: TGTGCCAGCTCACCGTTCCGGGACAGCCTTAATGAAAAACTGTTTTTT; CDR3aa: CASSPFRDSLNEKLFF
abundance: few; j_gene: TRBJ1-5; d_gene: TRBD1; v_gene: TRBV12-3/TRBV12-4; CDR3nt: TGTGCCAGTCAGGGGGCTTCTGAGCCCCAGCATTTT; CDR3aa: CASQGASEPQHF
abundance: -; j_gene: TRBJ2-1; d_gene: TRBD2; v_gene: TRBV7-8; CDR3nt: TGTGCCAGCAGCTTAGCGGGGGGGTACAATGAGCAGTTCTTC; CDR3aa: CASSLAGGYNEQFF